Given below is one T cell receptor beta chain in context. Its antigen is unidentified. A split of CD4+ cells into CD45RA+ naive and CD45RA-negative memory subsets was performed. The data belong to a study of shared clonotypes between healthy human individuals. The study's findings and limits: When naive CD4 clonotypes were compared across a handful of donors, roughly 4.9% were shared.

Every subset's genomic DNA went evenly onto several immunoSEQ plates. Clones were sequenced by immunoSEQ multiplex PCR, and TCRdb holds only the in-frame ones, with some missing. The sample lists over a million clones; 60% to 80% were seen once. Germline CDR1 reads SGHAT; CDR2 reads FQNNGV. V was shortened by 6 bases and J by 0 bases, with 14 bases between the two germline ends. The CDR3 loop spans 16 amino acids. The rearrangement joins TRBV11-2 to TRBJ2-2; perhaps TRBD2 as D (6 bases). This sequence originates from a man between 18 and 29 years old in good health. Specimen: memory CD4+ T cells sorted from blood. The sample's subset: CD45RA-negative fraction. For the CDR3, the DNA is TGTGCCAGCAGGCCTGTGGAGGGCCCGAACACCGGGGAGCTGTTTTTT. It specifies CASRPVEGPNTGELFF.